These 20 T cell receptor beta chains originate from one sample sequenced in a study of T cells in Graves' hyperthyroidism and ophthalmopathy. RNA transcripts provided the source from which TCR beta CDR3 regions were amplified. HTBI primers drove first-round RT-PCR of the TCR CDR3. TCRdb itself ran the multiplex PCR reads through MiXCR, one entry per CDR3 protein. The sample shows 300,000 or so distinct CDR3 sequences, 16% of them seen only once. Sequences were obtained from blood. The receptors come from a young man with Graves' hyperthyroidism.

V gene TRBV5-1 combines with J gene TRBJ1-3; TRBD1 might be the D (6 bases). The length of the CDR3 is 16 residues. Per germline, CDR1 SGHRS and CDR2 YFSETQ. V lost 4 bases and J lost 2, with 16 bases in between. The CDR3 protein is CASSLTGTSTGNTIYF. CDR3 nucleotide sequence: TGCGCCAGCAGCCTCACCGGGACATCAACTGGAAACACCATATATTTT.

This clonotype was counted many times. The chain uses TRBV2 and TRBJ2-7; 9 bases match TRBD2. The CDR3 is 14 residues long. Trimming took 8 bases from V and 7 from J; bases not matched to a gene: 12. CDR1 SNHLY and CDR2 FYNNEI come from the germline V gene. The CDR3 loop reads CASAEGAGGREQYF. Written as DNA, the CDR3 is TGTGCCAGCGCGGAAGGAGCGGGAGGCAGGGAGCAGTACTTC.

Many counts were recorded for this clonotype. V is TRBV3-1 and J is TRBJ1-1, with D uncertain. Germline values: CDR1 LGHDT, CDR2 YNNKEL (reference sequence). V dropped 1 base and J dropped 5 bases, with 5 bases sitting between them. The CDR3 has 12 amino acids. The CDR3 DNA reads TGTGCCAGCAGCCAAGCGCGAACTGAAGCTTTCTTT. Translated, it gives CASSQARTEAFF.

This chain uses TRBV15 with TRBJ2-3; 7 bases match TRBD1. V was clipped by 8 bases and J by 6 bases; unmatched bases: 8. The CDR3 runs 13 residues. Germline CDR1 and CDR2: LNHNV and YYDKDF (reference sequence). This chain's CDR3 is CATERGGGDTQYF. Written as DNA, the CDR3 is TGTGCCACCGAAAGAGGGGGCGGCGATACGCAGTATTTT.

A note on this clonotype: This may stem from a read error, because a much larger clone lies one nucleotide away. V and J are TRBV3-1 and TRBJ2-7; 9 bases line up with TRBD1. The CDR3 length is 14 residues. Germline V gene data show CDR1 as LGHDT and CDR2 as YNNKEL (reference sequence). Trimming cost V 4 bases and J 3 bases; bases outside gene matches: 4. The CDR3 sequence: CASSLPGQGYEQYF. The CDR3 DNA reads TGTGCCAGCAGCCTCCCGGGACAGGGCTACGAGCAGTACTTC.

In this sample, this clonotype turned up a few times. V gene TRBV7-2 combines with J gene TRBJ2-2, with a tentative D call TRBD1 (5 bases). The germline CDR1 and CDR2 sequences are SGHTA and FQGNSA. This CDR3 is 15 amino acids long. V was clipped by 4 bases and J by 6 bases, with 15 bases between them. DNA of the CDR3: TGTGCCAGCAGCTATCGGGCGACAGACCCCGGGGAGCTGTTTTTT. Translation: CASSYRATDPGELFF.

Ten or more counts support this clonotype. The chain combines TRBV28 with TRBJ2-1, with no clear D. The germline CDR1 and CDR2 sequences are MDHEN and SYDVKM. There are 13 residues in the CDR3. The V end lost 4 bases, the J end lost 9 bases, and 13 bases lay between the germline ends. The DNA of the CDR3 is TGTGCCAGCAGTTCGACCGCCGCTGGTGAGCAGTTCTTC. Its translation: CASSSTAAGEQFF. The whole variable domain, filled in from reference TRBV28 and TRBJ2-1, reads DVKVTQSSRYLVKRTGEKVFLECVQDMDHENMFWYRQDPGLGLRLIYFSYDVKMKEKGDIPEGYSVSREKKERFSLILESASTNQTSMYLCASSSTAAGEQFFGPGTRLTVL.

The chain joins TRBV12-3 or TRBV12-4 to TRBJ1-3, with 7 nucleotides matching TRBD1. The ends lost 1 base at V and 9 bases at J; junction bases unmatched: 9. The CDR3 consists of 15 residues. This CDR3 reads CASSLGQGRSGTIYF. The DNA of the CDR3 is TGTGCCAGCAGTTTAGGACAGGGCAGGTCCGGCACCATATATTTT.

The chain joins TRBV28 to TRBJ2-7; weak D call: TRBD2 (5 bases). The CDR3 loop spans 17 amino acids. The germline V and J ends were trimmed by 2 bases and 3 bases, with 20 bases remaining between them. Germline V gene lookup returns CDR1 MDHEN and CDR2 SYDVKM. CDR3 DNA: TGTGCCAGCAGTTTACCACGACGAAGGAAGGAGGACTACGAGCAGTACTTC. Translation: CASSLPRRRKEDYEQYF. Looking up the rest from reference TRBV28 and TRBJ2-7 gives the full variable domain: DVKVTQSSRYLVKRTGEKVFLECVQDMDHENMFWYRQDPGLGLRLIYFSYDVKMKEKGDIPEGYSVSREKKERFSLILESASTNQTSMYLCASSLPRRRKEDYEQYFGPGTRLTVT.

This clonotype was seen at least ten times. The chain couples TRBV4-1 to TRBJ1-5, with D unclear. CDR3 length: 16 residues. Trimming removed 3 bases from V and 4 bases from J, with 16 bases in between. Per germline, CDR1 MGHRA and CDR2 YSYEKL. The CDR3 protein is CASSHLWPTPNQPQHF. The DNA for the CDR3 is TGCGCCAGCAGCCACTTGTGGCCGACCCCAAATCAGCCCCAGCATTTT.

In its sample, this clonotype was seen many times. The rearrangement uses TRBV5-1 and TRBJ1-2; D may be TRBD1 (6 bases). CDR1 is SGHRS and CDR2 is YFSETQ in the germline V gene. V was trimmed by 4 bases and J by 8 bases, leaving 21 bases between them. This CDR3 region has 15 residues. The CDR3, as DNA: TGCGCCAGCAGCCCGTTTACAGGGCGGGAAGGGGGCTACACCTTC. This codes for CASSPFTGREGGYTF.

Ten or more counts support this clonotype. This chain connects TRBV7-8 to TRBJ2-7; D is undetermined. CDR1 SGHVS and CDR2 FQNEAQ come from the germline V gene. V lost 1 base, J lost 1 base, and 8 bases lay in between. The CDR3 has 14 residues. CDR3 amino acids: CASSLVINSYEQYF. CDR3 DNA sequence: TGTGCCAGCAGCTTAGTGATTAATTCCTACGAGCAGTACTTC.

The chain links TRBV29-1 to TRBJ1-2; D unclear. CDR3 length equals 12 residues. Germline lookup yields CDR1 SQVTM and CDR2 ANQGSEA. Trimming took off 4 bases at V and 5 bases at J, with 11 bases between the two ends. The CDR3 here is CSVGESLYGYTF. In DNA form, the CDR3 reads TGCAGCGTTGGAGAGAGCCTATATGGCTACACCTTC.

This chain links TRBV6-6 with TRBJ2-7; 8 bases fit TRBD2. Germline values: CDR1 MNHNY, CDR2 SVGAGI (reference sequence). With V trimmed by 2 bases and J by 4 bases, 7 bases remained unmatched. This CDR3 comprises 15 residues. The CDR3 reads CASSYTGGKAYEQYF. CDR3 DNA: TGTGCCAGCAGTTACACGGGAGGGAAGGCTTACGAGCAGTACTTC.

This clonotype appeared many times. This rearrangement joins TRBV2 to TRBJ2-5, with 13 nucleotides matching TRBD2. CDR1 is SNHLY and CDR2 is FYNNEI in the germline V gene. The junction had 8 bases not matched to a gene; V was cut back by 0 bases and J by 4 bases. This CDR3 has 18 amino acids. The DNA of the CDR3 is TGTGCCAGCAGTGAAGCAGGACTAGCGGGAGAGGGTGGAGAGACCCAGTACTTC. Amino acid sequence: CASSEAGLAGEGGETQYF.

This rearrangement joins TRBV12-3 or TRBV12-4 to TRBJ2-7; D is possibly TRBD1 (6 bases). The CDR3 extends over 15 amino acids. V was clipped by 4 bases and J by 1 base, with 14 bases between them. CDR3 residues: CASSSKTTGSYEQYF. The CDR3 region has the DNA TGTGCCAGCAGTTCCAAAACGACAGGATCCTACGAGCAGTACTTC.

This clonotype was counted at least ten times. This sequence joins TRBV3-1 and TRBJ2-7; D is perhaps TRBD2 (6 bases). Germline CDR1 is LGHDT and CDR2 is YNNKEL (reference sequence). The CDR3 length is 15 residues. V was pared by 6 bases and J by 5 bases, with 20 bases between. CDR3 sequence: CASRRRAGSKDEQYF. For the CDR3, the DNA is TGTGCCAGCAGGAGAAGGGCGGGATCGAAGGACGAGCAGTACTTC.

This clonotype has ten or more counts. This rearrangement joins TRBV6-1 to TRBJ2-3; 8 positions agree with TRBD2. This CDR3 region has 15 residues. Germline V gene lookup returns CDR1 MNHNS and CDR2 SASEGT. The V segment lost 6 bases and the J segment 1 base; nucleotides outside the gene matches: 6. The CDR3 reads CASRSGGEGTDTQYF. The DNA for the CDR3 is TGTGCCAGCAGGTCCGGGGGGGAAGGCACAGATACGCAGTATTTT.

This clonotype was observed many times. The chain has TRBV6-1 and TRBJ2-7, with 11 bases matching TRBD1. The germline gives CDR1 MNHNS, CDR2 SASEGT. Losses at the gene ends were 2 bases for V and 1 base for J; bases not matched to a gene: 4. The CDR3 sequence is 16 residues long. The DNA of the CDR3 is TGTGCCAGCAGTGAATTTGGACAGGGGGCTTCCTACGAGCAGTACTTC. As protein: CASSEFGQGASYEQYF.

The rearrangement links TRBV30 to TRBJ2-1, with D hard to call. The length of the CDR3 is 15 residues. Germline V CDR1 and CDR2: GTSNPN, SVGIG (reference sequence). V lost 0 bases to trimming and J lost 2 bases, with 11 bases between them. CDR3 in DNA: TGTGCCTGGAGTGTATCAGCAGAGACCTACAATGAGCAGTTCTTC. Translated: CAWSVSAETYNEQFF.